A selection of T cell receptor beta chains follows, all from one sample in a study of shared clonotypes between healthy human individuals. The protocol was immunoSEQ multiplex PCR, while the TCRdb copy is restricted to in-frame clones and leaves out a portion. The profile shows 2 million to 2.5 million clones, 90% to 95% of them singletons. Sequenced material: naive CD4+ T cells sorted from blood. The receptors here all came from a man between 18 and 29 years old in good health. The CDR3 runs from the conserved cysteine through the conserved F or W. Each record gives: J gene, V gene, CDR3 protein.

TRBJ2-7 | TRBV5-1 | CASSLGQGSYEQYF
TRBJ1-3 | TRBV10-3 | CAISAPQISGNTIYF
TRBJ1-2 | TRBV10-3 | CAISDPGQGARGYTF
TRBJ2-1 | TRBV5-1 | CASSSGTSSLYNEQFF
TRBJ2-7 | TRBV5-1 | CASRQSGNSYEQYF
TRBJ1-2 | TRBV6-1 | CASSEGPIYGYTF
TRBJ2-1 | TRBV19 | CASSHLNEQFF
TRBJ2-7 | TRBV5-5 | CASSLCDSCEQYF
TRBJ2-2 | TRBV5-4 | CASSFGLAGGENTGELFF
TRBJ2-3 | TRBV5-4 | CASSFDGLSTDTQYF
TRBJ1-6 | TRBV4-1 | CASSQGTRNSPLHF
TRBJ2-5 | TRBV6-5 | CASSSRVTETQYF
TRBJ1-1 | TRBV30 | CAWRMTGGRAEAFF
TRBJ2-7 | TRBV30 | CAWRTADRVEQYF
TRBJ1-3 | TRBV6-5 | CASSPEGLTGNTIYF
TRBJ1-2 | TRBV5-1 | CASSFEDRTQDGYTF
TRBJ2-7 | TRBV28 | CASSLTVGGHFAYEQYF
TRBJ1-3 | TRBV25-1 | CASSTTGAGNTIYF
TRBJ1-3 | TRBV7-9 | CASSQGHEGNTIYF
TRBJ1-5 | TRBV6-5 | CASSYNRENQPQHF
TRBJ1-1 | TRBV28 | CASSLGQPKVNTEAFF
TRBJ2-7 | TRBV10-3 | CAIKGDPTYEQYF
TRBJ1-1 | TRBV11-3 | CASSLGNSNTEAFF
TRBJ2-3 | TRBV9 | CASTGTSGSTDTQYF
TRBJ2-2 | TRBV9 | CASSASGGRNGELFF
TRBJ2-7 | TRBV6-1 | CASNGGSYEQYF
TRBJ1-5 | TRBV2 | CASTGTGAYQPQHF
TRBJ2-7 | TRBV19 | CASSQEDNPREQYF
TRBJ2-1 | TRBV4-3 | CASSQEGLAGGGEQFF
TRBJ1-2 | TRBV10-3 | CAISAMLGDYGYTF
TRBJ1-4 | TRBV10-3 | CASSTGGAGYEKLFF
TRBJ2-5 | TRBV5-1 | CASSTTGHRQETQYF
TRBJ1-1 | TRBV2 | CASSETTGNTEAFF
TRBJ2-1 | TRBV18 | CASSSDRSSYNEQFF
TRBJ2-1 | TRBV30 | CAWSGNNNEQFF
TRBJ2-5 | TRBV19 | CASSRPPGGGRETQYF
TRBJ1-5 | TRBV28 | CASSLRGGQPQHF
TRBJ1-5 | TRBV30 | CAWSPPGGYSNQPQHF
TRBJ1-1 | TRBV6-1 | CASSDHTEAFF
TRBJ2-1 | TRBV6-1 | CASKEEGIGYNEQFF
TRBJ2-7 | TRBV4-1 | CASSQMQGPYEQYF
TRBJ1-4 | TRBV2 | CASSMGEGGLLFF
TRBJ2-5 | TRBV4-1 | CASSTGQKGETQYF
TRBJ2-3 | TRBV7-3 | CASSLGGASTDTQYF
TRBJ2-7 | TRBV5-1 | CASSLTDRDKYEQYF